This record concerns one TCR beta chain sequence. The germline V and J ends were trimmed by 4 bases and 5 bases, with 5 bases remaining between them. This CDR3 contains 10 residues. CDR1 is SQVTM and CDR2 is ANQGSEA in the germline V gene. The second PCR ran roughly 7 to 11 cycles with a sample-barcoded 5' primer and J-beta primers. TCRdb redid the calling of the 5' RACE reads with MiXCR, one entry per CDR3 protein. Of under 2,000,000 distinct CDR3 sequences in the sample, about 50% were seen once. This record comes from a study of blood T cells in healthy people across ages. Sequencing was done on a sample of blood. The chain couples TRBV29-1 to TRBJ2-5; no reliable D call. This TCR was sampled from a woman in her forties in good health. CDR3 protein: CSVARETQYF. In DNA, the CDR3 is TGCAGCGTTGCTCGCGAGACCCAGTACTTC.